The rows below give T cell receptor beta chains drawn from one sample of a study of blood T cell repertoires in COVID-19. Repertoires were generated with immunoSEQ multiplex PCR, while TCRdb's copy carries only in-frame clones and drops some. The sample yields 60,000 to 70,000 clones, about 90% seen once. Sequenced material: peripheral blood. The receptors were sampled from a man aged 35-49 years with COVID-19, enrolled during active disease. Both conserved end residues are part of each CDR3. The D gene is left open where the match is weak. The size field is filled for only some rows; it gives once, few, many or a size class.

CDR3aa,CDR3nt,abundance,j_gene,d_gene,v_gene
CASSPPSQGADYGYTF,TGTGCCAGCTCACCACCGTCACAGGGGGCGGACTATGGCTACACCTTC,-,TRBJ1-2,TRBD1,TRBV18
CASVYRDGLYNEQFF,TGTGCCAGCGTTTACAGGGATGGCCTTTACAATGAGCAGTTCTTC,-,TRBJ2-1,-,TRBV5-6
CASSLGQVWENGYTF,TGCGCCAGCAGCTTGGGACAGGTGTGGGAGAATGGCTACACCTTC,-,TRBJ1-2,-,TRBV5-1
CAWSAQGPETQYF,TGTGCCTGGAGTGCCCAGGGGCCGGAGACCCAGTACTTC,-,TRBJ2-5,-,TRBV30
CASSYTSGAGELFF,TGTGCCAGCAGCTATACTTCAGGGGCCGGGGAGCTGTTTTTT,-,TRBJ2-2,-,TRBV7-2
CASSPPVSGYEKLNEKLFF,TGTGCCAGCTCACCACCAGTCTCGGGTTATGAGAAACTTAATGAAAAACTGTTTTTT,once,TRBJ1-4,-,TRBV18
CATSRGQVNTEAFF,TGTGCCACCAGCAGGGGACAGGTGAACACTGAAGCTTTCTTT,-,TRBJ1-1,TRBD1,TRBV15
CASRPGLAGTDTQYF,TGTGCCAGCAGACCCGGACTAGCGGGCACAGATACGCAGTATTTT,-,TRBJ2-3,TRBD2,TRBV5-4
CASSLRSPTTEQYF,TGCGCCAGCAGCCTGAGGTCCCCAACCACCGAGCAGTACTTC,-,TRBJ2-7,-,TRBV5-1
CASSYPKRGGRYF,TGTGCCAGCAGTTACCCCAAGCGGGGGGGGAGGTATTTT,-,TRBJ2-3,TRBD2,TRBV6-5
CASSPMTGDEQYF,TGTGCCAGCTCACCGATGACAGGAGATGAGCAGTACTTC,-,TRBJ2-7,-,TRBV18
CASRAAGSGQPQHF,TGTGCCAGCAGGGCGGCGGGTTCGGGCCAGCCCCAGCATTTT,few,TRBJ1-5,-,TRBV27
CASSQDFGTSGVVGSTDTQYF,TGTGCCAGCAGCCAAGATTTTGGGACTAGCGGCGTGGTGGGGAGCACAGATACGCAGTATTTT,once,TRBJ2-3,TRBD2,TRBV3-1/TRBV3-2
CASETSGGASEQYF,TGTGCCAGCGAGACTAGCGGGGGGGCGAGCGAGCAGTACTTC,few,TRBJ2-7,TRBD2,TRBV6-5
CASSPSGRTDTQYF,TGTGCCAGCTCACCTTCAGGGAGGACAGATACGCAGTATTTT,-,TRBJ2-3,-,TRBV18
CASSARDRVTGELFF,TGTGCCAGCAGCGCCCGGGACAGGGTTACCGGGGAGCTGTTTTTT,-,TRBJ2-2,TRBD1,TRBV7-8
CASRPGLPETQYF,TGTGCCAGCCGGCCAGGGCTCCCCGAGACCCAGTACTTC,-,TRBJ2-5,-,TRBV6-5
CAGGRQEETQYF,TGTGCCGGGGGCCGACAGGAAGAGACCCAGTACTTC,-,TRBJ2-5,-,TRBV30
CASSSLQGADTQYF,TGCGCCAGCAGCTCGTTGCAGGGCGCGGATACGCAGTATTTT,-,TRBJ2-3,-,TRBV5-1
CASSRRDRVGEQYF,TGTGCCAGCAGCCGCCGGGACAGGGTGGGGGAGCAGTACTTC,once,TRBJ2-7,TRBD1,TRBV7-8
CASSPHRDNYGDTQYF,TGTGCCAGCAGCCCCCACCGGGACAACTACGGAGATACGCAGTATTTT,-,TRBJ2-3,-,TRBV9
CASSLELAGGADTQYF,TGTGCCAGCAGCTTAGAACTAGCGGGGGGGGCAGATACGCAGTATTTT,-,TRBJ2-3,TRBD2,TRBV7-2
CASSEEVAGDLQETQYF,TGTGCCAGCAGTGAGGAGGTCGCGGGGGATCTCCAAGAGACCCAGTACTTC,-,TRBJ2-5,TRBD2,TRBV6-1
CASSAGTGGGTEAFF,TGTGCCAGCAGTGCCGGGACAGGGGGCGGCACTGAAGCTTTCTTT,-,TRBJ1-1,TRBD1,TRBV5-4
CASSFGWDYGYTF,TGTGCCAGCAGTTTCGGGTGGGACTATGGCTACACCTTC,few,TRBJ1-2,-,TRBV12-3/TRBV12-4
CASSLTGSSSPLHF,TGTGCCAGCAGTTTAACAGGGTCCAGTTCACCCCTCCACTTT,few,TRBJ1-6,-,TRBV5-4
CASSLGHDNSCYYEQYF,TGTGCCAGCAGCTTAGGGCACGACAACTCATGCTATTACGAGCAGTACTTC,-,TRBJ2-7,-,TRBV7-9
CASSPYPGQDTDTQYF,TGTGCCAGTAGTCCCTATCCGGGACAGGACACAGATACGCAGTATTTT,once,TRBJ2-3,TRBD1,TRBV19
CASKKRQIKNTEAFF,TGTGCCAGCAAGAAAAGACAGATTAAGAACACTGAAGCTTTCTTT,-,TRBJ1-1,-,TRBV6-5
CASSGSGGLRETQYF,TGTGCCAGCAGCGGAAGCGGGGGTCTCCGAGAGACCCAGTACTTC,-,TRBJ2-5,TRBD2,TRBV28
CAERVGGYTF,TGTGCCGAGCGGGTGGGAGGCTACACCTTC,few,TRBJ1-2,-,TRBV3-1/TRBV3-2
CASSARGDNEQFF,TGTGCCAGCAGCGCACGCGGGGATAATGAGCAGTTCTTC,-,TRBJ2-1,-,TRBV2
CASRSRTGGIVSGANVLTF,TGTGCCAGCAGATCCAGGACAGGGGGTATCGTCTCTGGGGCCAACGTCCTGACTTTC,-,TRBJ2-6,TRBD1,TRBV7-9
CASSTTGQGNTEAFF,TGTGCCAGCAGCACTACGGGACAGGGGAACACTGAAGCTTTCTTT,few,TRBJ1-1,TRBD1,TRBV11-3
CAWSYQGGEQYF,TGTGCCTGGAGTTACCAGGGAGGCGAGCAGTACTTC,once,TRBJ2-7,-,TRBV30
CASSLQGARMETQYF,TGTGCCAGCAGCCTCCAGGGGGCGCGCATGGAGACCCAGTACTTC,once,TRBJ2-5,TRBD1,TRBV3-1/TRBV3-2
CASTKTGGIYGYTF,TGTGCCAGTACCAAGACAGGGGGCATCTATGGCTACACCTTC,once,TRBJ1-2,TRBD1,TRBV19
CSVDSGTRDTIYF,TGCAGCGTTGATTCTGGGACTAGGGACACCATATATTTT,-,TRBJ1-3,-,TRBV29-1
CASSLGQGMNTEAFF,TGCGCCAGCAGCTTGGGACAGGGCATGAACACTGAAGCTTTCTTT,-,TRBJ1-1,TRBD1,TRBV5-1
CASSPTTGIVVGEQFF,TGTGCCAGCAGTCCCACGACAGGGATAGTTGTCGGTGAGCAGTTCTTC,-,TRBJ2-1,TRBD1,TRBV28
CASSLVHSGNTGELFF,TGTGCCAGCAGCTTAGTCCACTCAGGGAACACCGGGGAGCTGTTTTTT,-,TRBJ2-2,-,TRBV7-7
CASSEVLAAYEQYF,TGTGCCAGCAGTGAGGTGCTGGCAGCCTACGAGCAGTACTTC,-,TRBJ2-7,-,TRBV6-1
CASSNDRAVEQYF,TGTGCCAGTAGTAACGACAGGGCGGTAGAGCAGTACTTC,-,TRBJ2-7,TRBD1,TRBV19
CASSDWDRGYEQYF,TGTGCCAGCAGTGACTGGGACAGGGGCTACGAGCAGTACTTC,few,TRBJ2-7,TRBD1,TRBV2
CASSSRSESNTGELFF,TGTGCCAGCAGCAGCCGGAGCGAGTCGAACACCGGGGAGCTGTTTTTT,-,TRBJ2-2,-,TRBV21-1
CASKGSDYSNQPQHF,TGTGCCAGCAAGGGCAGCGACTATAGCAATCAGCCCCAGCATTTT,once,TRBJ1-5,-,TRBV28
CASTIAGGGYNEQFF,TGTGCCAGTACCATAGCGGGGGGAGGTTACAATGAGCAGTTCTTC,-,TRBJ2-1,TRBD2,TRBV19
CASSSGTGTGELFF,TGTGCCAGCTCATCCGGGACAGGCACCGGGGAGCTGTTTTTT,once,TRBJ2-2,TRBD1,TRBV2
CAWNRDRDSPLHF,TGTGCCTGGAACAGGGACCGAGATTCACCCCTCCACTTT,-,TRBJ1-6,-,TRBV30
CASGRGGPADTQYF,TGTGCCAGCGGAAGAGGGGGCCCGGCAGATACGCAGTATTTT,-,TRBJ2-3,TRBD1,TRBV11-2